This is a list of T cell receptor beta chains from one sample in a study of CD4+ T cells in melanoma. Profiling relied on immunoSEQ multiplex PCR, and the TCRdb table lists in-frame clones only, not all of them. The data show 15,000 to 20,000 clones, with roughly 80% seen just once and approximately 5.1% held by the top ten. Sequenced sample: cells from a culture (not recorded whether cultured in vitro). The receptor set was obtained from a human donor with melanoma. Both conserved end residues are part of each CDR3. The order of the fields is J gene, clone size, D gene, V gene, CDR3 DNA, CDR3 protein. The D gene is left open where the match is weak. Size is omitted from some rows. Given values are once, few, many or a class for expanded clones.

TRBJ1-4	.	.	TRBV18	TGTGCCAGCTCACCACTCCTAGGACAGAGTGAAAAACTGTTTTTT	CASSPLLGQSEKLFF
TRBJ1-2	.	TRBD1	TRBV10-3	TGTGCCACCGGGACAGCCAACGTCTATGGCTACACCTTC	CATGTANVYGYTF
TRBJ1-1	.	.	TRBV7-3	TGTGCCAGCAGCTGGACGGGCCCGGGGAGCACTGAAGCTTTCTTT	CASSWTGPGSTEAFF
TRBJ1-2	.	TRBD1	TRBV2	TGTGCCAGCAGACTCCGGGACAGGGGCGGCTACACCTTC	CASRLRDRGGYTF
TRBJ2-7	few	.	TRBV6-5	TGTGCCAGCCGGAGGGACAGTGTCTACGAGCAGTACTTC	CASRRDSVYEQYF
TRBJ2-7	once	.	TRBV5-1	TGCGCCAGCAGCTCCGGACGGGTCTCCTACGAGCAGTACTTC	CASSSGRVSYEQYF
TRBJ1-2	.	.	TRBV7-8	TGTGCCAGCAGCTTAAGTCAGCCAGCTTACTATGGCTACACCTTC	CASSLSQPAYYGYTF
TRBJ1-3	once	TRBD1	TRBV6-5	TGTGCCAGCAGTTACTCGGGGACAGTTGGAAACACCATATATTTT	CASSYSGTVGNTIYF
TRBJ1-4	.	.	TRBV2	TGTGCCAGCAGTGACTTTGAAAAACTGTTTTTT	CASSDFEKLFF
TRBJ1-2	few	TRBD1	TRBV6-5	TGTGCCAGCAGTGGGACAGGGGATCCGGACTATGGCTACACCTTC	CASSGTGDPDYGYTF
TRBJ1-1	.	.	TRBV19	TGTGCCAGTCAGTGGACAGCGAACACTGAAGCTTTCTTT	CASQWTANTEAFF
TRBJ1-1	.	.	TRBV30	TGTGCCTGGAGTCGAAGAATCACTGAAGCTTTCTTT	CAWSRRITEAFF
TRBJ2-6	.	.	TRBV19	TGTGCCAGTAATCGCCGCCCAGGGACGGGGGCCAACGTCCTGACTTTC	CASNRRPGTGANVLTF
TRBJ2-1	once	TRBD2	TRBV11-2	TGTGCCAGCAGCGGGACTAGCGGGGCTTACAATGAGCAGTTCTTC	CASSGTSGAYNEQFF
TRBJ2-2	.	.	TRBV19	TGTGCCAGTAGTTCAGGGGCAACCCTTCGCCCCGGGGAGCTGTTTTTT	CASSSGATLRPGELFF
TRBJ2-7	medium-sized	.	TRBV18	TGTGCCAGCTCACCAAAGGACGAGCAGTACTTC	CASSPKDEQYF